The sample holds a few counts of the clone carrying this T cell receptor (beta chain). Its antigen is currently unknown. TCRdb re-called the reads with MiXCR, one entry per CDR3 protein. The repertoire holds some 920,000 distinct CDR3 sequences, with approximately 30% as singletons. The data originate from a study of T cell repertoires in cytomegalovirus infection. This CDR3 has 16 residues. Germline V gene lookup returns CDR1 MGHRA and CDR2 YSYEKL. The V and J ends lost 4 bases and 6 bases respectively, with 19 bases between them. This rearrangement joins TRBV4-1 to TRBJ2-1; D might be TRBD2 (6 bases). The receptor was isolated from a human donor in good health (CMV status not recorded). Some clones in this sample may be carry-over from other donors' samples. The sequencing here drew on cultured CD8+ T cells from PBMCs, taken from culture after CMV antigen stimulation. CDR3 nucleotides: TGCGCCAGCAGCCCCAAGGGTGGGGGGACGGGCAATGAGCAGTTCTTC. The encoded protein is CASSPKGGGTGNEQFF.